The clone carrying this T cell receptor beta chain appeared a few times. Its specificity is unknown. The data belong to a study of human T cells and chemical hapten exposure. Findings and limits, study-wide: Sensitizing with DPC caused no change in TCRs above 1 in 1000 frequency. Patch test score showed a positive correlation with PT1 expanded TCR counts.

Stated time point: pre-sensitization, week 0. The treatment is: therapeutic diphenylcyclopropenone sensitization with weekly scalp DPC. The V and J ends lost 2 bases and 2 bases respectively, with 15 bases between them. CDR1 is DFQATT and CDR2 is SNEGSKA in the germline V gene (reference sequence). CDR3 length equals 15 residues. The study used a library that attached unique molecular identifiers to individual cDNA molecules. TCRdb re-called the RACE reads through MiXCR, storing one row per CDR3 protein. This repertoire shows under 400,000 distinct CDR3 sequences, 4.5% to 5.5% found once; its top ten account for approximately 2.8%.

This sample comprised whole blood, obtained in connection with sensitization to the hapten diphenylcyclopropenone (DPC). The sequence came from a woman aged 45-59 years with alopecia areata. Some clones in this sample may be carry-over from other donors' samples. The rearrangement links TRBV20-1 to TRBJ1-1; D might be TRBD1 (5 bases). Written as DNA, the CDR3 is TGCAGTGCTAGATCCCCGGACATCGTCAACACTGAAGCTTTCTTT. Protein: CSARSPDIVNTEAFF.